This is a list of T cell receptor beta chains from one sample in a study of CD8+CD57+ T cells in acquired aplastic anemia. TCRdb re-called the reads with MiXCR, one entry per CDR3 protein. The table includes about 200,000 distinct CDR3 sequences, 30% to 40% detected once. Material: sorted CD4+, CD8+, or CD8+CD57+ T cells (not recorded which) from PBMCs. The receptors shown here come from a human donor in good health, serving as a control. The CDR3 runs from the conserved cysteine through the conserved F or W. A D gene is named only where the DNA matches it firmly. The listing skips clone size in some rows; elsewhere it reads once, few, many or a size class.

clone_size: -
d_call: -
j_call: TRBJ1-3
v_call: TRBV4-1
cdr3_nt: TGCGCCAGCAGCCAAGGAGGAGCTGGAAACACCATATATTTT
cdr3_aa: CASSQGGAGNTIYF

clone_size: few
d_call: -
j_call: TRBJ2-2
v_call: TRBV30
cdr3_nt: TGTGCCTGGAGTGTAGATACTAGTCTATCCGGGGAGCTGTTTTTT
cdr3_aa: CAWSVDTSLSGELFF

clone_size: few
d_call: -
j_call: TRBJ1-5
v_call: TRBV12-3/TRBV12-4
cdr3_nt: TGTGCCAGCAGTACAAGGGACACCGCGACAGTGAAGCCCCAGCATTTT
cdr3_aa: CASSTRDTATVKPQHF

clone_size: few
d_call: -
j_call: TRBJ1-6
v_call: TRBV12-5
cdr3_nt: TGTGCTAGTGGTTTGTTCCAGGGACGGGCCAATTCACCCCTCCACTTT
cdr3_aa: CASGLFQGRANSPLHF

clone_size: -
d_call: -
j_call: TRBJ1-4
v_call: TRBV4-2
cdr3_nt: TGTGCCAGCAGCCCTCGTTATGACGAACCTAATGAAAAACTGTTTTTT
cdr3_aa: CASSPRYDEPNEKLFF

clone_size: few
d_call: TRBD2
j_call: TRBJ2-1
v_call: TRBV24-1
cdr3_nt: TGTGCCACCAGTGATTTGGTCCCGAGACTAGCGGGAGGGCCGGGTGAGCAGTTCTTC
cdr3_aa: CATSDLVPRLAGGPGEQFF

clone_size: -
d_call: -
j_call: TRBJ1-6
v_call: TRBV6-4
cdr3_nt: TGTGCCAGCAGGGTGATAAGCTCCTATAATTCACCCCTCCACTTT
cdr3_aa: CASRVISSYNSPLHF

clone_size: few
d_call: -
j_call: TRBJ1-6
v_call: TRBV15
cdr3_nt: TGTGCCACCAGCTCCGAGGGGAATAATTCACCCCTCCACTTT
cdr3_aa: CATSSEGNNSPLHF

clone_size: -
d_call: TRBD1
j_call: TRBJ1-3
v_call: TRBV11-2
cdr3_nt: TGTGCCAGCAGCCCGGACAGGCTGAGCTCTGGAAACACCATATATTTT
cdr3_aa: CASSPDRLSSGNTIYF

clone_size: -
d_call: TRBD2
j_call: TRBJ2-3
v_call: TRBV25-1
cdr3_nt: TGTGCCAGCAGTGGGACAGGACTAGCGGGGTCGGATACGCAGTATTTT
cdr3_aa: CASSGTGLAGSDTQYF

clone_size: -
d_call: TRBD1
j_call: TRBJ1-5
v_call: TRBV19
cdr3_nt: TGTGCCAGTATGGGACAGGGGAATCAGCCCCAGCATTTT
cdr3_aa: CASMGQGNQPQHF

clone_size: many
d_call: TRBD2
j_call: TRBJ2-5
v_call: TRBV29-1
cdr3_nt: TGCAGCGTTGATTTCGGCGGGGGAGAGACCCAGTACTTC
cdr3_aa: CSVDFGGGETQYF

clone_size: many
d_call: TRBD1
j_call: TRBJ2-5
v_call: TRBV2
cdr3_nt: TGTGCCAGCAGCGGGACAGGGGCGGAGACCCAGTACTTC
cdr3_aa: CASSGTGAETQYF

clone_size: -
d_call: -
j_call: TRBJ2-7
v_call: TRBV10-3
cdr3_nt: TGTGCCATCAGCGAACCGACTAAAACCGAGCAGTACTTC
cdr3_aa: CAISEPTKTEQYF

clone_size: -
d_call: -
j_call: TRBJ1-2
v_call: TRBV15
cdr3_nt: TGTGCCACCAGCAGTTACGGCCAGGGAAATGGCTACACCTTC
cdr3_aa: CATSSYGQGNGYTF

clone_size: many
d_call: -
j_call: TRBJ2-5
v_call: TRBV24-1
cdr3_nt: TGTGCCACCAGTGATTCCTGGCAAGAGACCCAGTACTTC
cdr3_aa: CATSDSWQETQYF

clone_size: -
d_call: TRBD2
j_call: TRBJ2-1
v_call: TRBV10-3
cdr3_nt: TGTGCCATCAGTGCTGGACTAGTGGCCGATGAGCAGTTCTTC
cdr3_aa: CAISAGLVADEQFF

clone_size: -
d_call: -
j_call: TRBJ2-3
v_call: TRBV12-3/TRBV12-4
cdr3_nt: TGTGCCAGCGCCGGCGGGATTCCAGATACGCAGTATTTT
cdr3_aa: CASAGGIPDTQYF

clone_size: -
d_call: TRBD1
j_call: TRBJ2-5
v_call: TRBV29-1
cdr3_nt: TGCAGCGTTGGGGACAGGGCAGATGGGGAGACCCAGTACTTC
cdr3_aa: CSVGDRADGETQYF

clone_size: many
d_call: TRBD1
j_call: TRBJ2-5
v_call: TRBV5-1
cdr3_nt: TGCGCCAGCAGCTACACAGGGGGCGCTGAGACCCAGTACTTC
cdr3_aa: CASSYTGGAETQYF

clone_size: -
d_call: -
j_call: TRBJ1-4
v_call: TRBV5-1
cdr3_nt: TGCGCCAGCAGCTTGGGCGACACTTCAACTAATGAAAAACTGTTTTTT
cdr3_aa: CASSLGDTSTNEKLFF

clone_size: few
d_call: -
j_call: TRBJ2-7
v_call: TRBV4-2
cdr3_nt: TGTGCCAGCAGCCAAGAACCCCTCTCCTACGAGCAGTACTTC
cdr3_aa: CASSQEPLSYEQYF

clone_size: -
d_call: TRBD1
j_call: TRBJ1-2
v_call: TRBV20-1
cdr3_nt: TGCAGGGGGTCGAGGGACAGCAACTATGGCTACACCTTC
cdr3_aa: CRGSRDSNYGYTF

clone_size: -
d_call: -
j_call: TRBJ2-7
v_call: TRBV19
cdr3_nt: TGTGCCTGGACCGGGGATTCCTACGAGCAGTACTTC
cdr3_aa: CAWTGDSYEQYF

clone_size: -
d_call: -
j_call: TRBJ1-5
v_call: TRBV24-1
cdr3_nt: TGTGCCACCAGTGGTAGTAGGGGCAATCAGCCCCAGCATTTT
cdr3_aa: CATSGSRGNQPQHF

clone_size: -
d_call: TRBD1
j_call: TRBJ2-2
v_call: TRBV10-2
cdr3_nt: TGCGCCAGCTCTCCCTGGACAGGGGTGATGACCGGGGAGCTGTTTTTT
cdr3_aa: CASSPWTGVMTGELFF

clone_size: many
d_call: TRBD1
j_call: TRBJ2-7
v_call: TRBV2
cdr3_nt: TGTGCCAGCACAGAGGACAGGTGGGCCTACGAGCAGTACTTC
cdr3_aa: CASTEDRWAYEQYF

clone_size: many
d_call: -
j_call: TRBJ1-2
v_call: TRBV6-1
cdr3_nt: TGTGCCAGCAGTGAAGCTGGCAGCCTATTATACGGCTACACCTTC
cdr3_aa: CASSEAGSLLYGYTF

clone_size: -
d_call: TRBD2
j_call: TRBJ2-5
v_call: TRBV7-3
cdr3_nt: TGTGCCAGCAGGACTAGCGGGGGGGCTACAGCTAGTCGGACCCAGTACTTC
cdr3_aa: CASRTSGGATASRTQYF